This TCR beta chain emerged from a study of control samples from healthy donors and cancer patients. V was shortened by 4 bases and J by 7 bases, with 8 bases between the two germline ends. CDR1 MNHEY and CDR2 SVGAGI come from the germline V gene. The CDR3 is 12 amino acids. Clones were read by immunoSEQ multiplex PCR, and TCRdb kept only the in-frame ones, dropping some. The sample holds 140,000 to 150,000 clones, 80% to 95% seen once. The origin of this receptor is a man aged 18 to 29 in good health. Sequenced sample: blood. The rearrangement links TRBV6-5 to TRBJ2-1; D gene unclear. DNA for the CDR3: TGTGCCAGCAGTTCCTCTTGGAATGAGCAGTTCTTC. This codes for CASSSSWNEQFF.